The rows below give T cell receptor beta chains drawn from one sample of a study of blood T cells in healthy people across ages. TCRdb independently ran MiXCR on the 5' RACE reads; one entry per CDR3 protein. Of 1.2 million to 1.5 million distinct CDR3 sequences in the sample, almost 60% are singletons; the top ten hold 6.5% to 8.5%. The sequenced material came from blood. The receptor source for this set is a man aged 18 to 35 in good health. CDR3s include the opening cysteine and the closing phenylalanine or tryptophan. D genes are given only for firm matches. Rows give clone size only sometimes, using once, few, many, or a class for an expanded clone.

size | J | D | V | DNA | CDR3
- | TRBJ2-5 | - | TRBV28 | TGTGCCAGCAGTGGGGACGGATTGGGGGAGACCCAGTACTTC | CASSGDGLGETQYF
few | TRBJ2-3 | - | TRBV11-2 | TGTGCCAGCAGCCCGACCCGGGGTACAGATACGCAGTATTTT | CASSPTRGTDTQYF
- | TRBJ2-1 | - | TRBV10-2 | TGCGCCAGCAGCAACTCTAGGATCCATGAGCAGTTCTTC | CASSNSRIHEQFF
once | TRBJ1-6 | TRBD1 | TRBV6-5 | TGTGCCAGCAGTTACACTGGGGGCAGGGGGCAAAGGAATTCACCCCTCCACTTT | CASSYTGGRGQRNSPLHF
- | TRBJ2-7 | TRBD1 | TRBV7-9 | TGTGCCGGCAGCCCCGGGACAGGGTTCTACGAGCAGTACTTC | CAGSPGTGFYEQYF
once | TRBJ2-1 | TRBD2 | TRBV3-1 | TGTGCCAGCAGCGCATCTAGCGGTTATTACAATGAGCAGTTCTTC | CASSASSGYYNEQFF
- | TRBJ2-5 | - | TRBV10-3 | TGTGCCATCAGTGAGTCGGGAAGGGAAGAGACCCAGTACTTC | CAISESGREETQYF
few | TRBJ2-7 | TRBD2 | TRBV6-1 | TGTGCCAGCAGTGAAGAGTATTATTTCACGGGAGGTGAAGAGCAGTACTTC | CASSEEYYFTGGEEQYF
few | TRBJ2-7 | - | TRBV10-3 | TGTGCCATACGGGACACATACTCCTACGAGCAGTACTTC | CAIRDTYSYEQYF
few | TRBJ2-7 | - | TRBV25-1 | TGTGCCAGCAGTGAGGGCCCGGGGGCGGCTCACGAGCAGTACTTC | CASSEGPGAAHEQYF
- | TRBJ2-7 | - | TRBV5-1 | TGCGCCAGCAGCTTTGGAACAGGGATCTACTACGAGCAGTACTTC | CASSFGTGIYYEQYF
- | TRBJ2-1 | - | TRBV11-2 | TGTGCCAGCAGCCGGACAATCTACAATGAGCAGTTCTTC | CASSRTIYNEQFF
- | TRBJ2-7 | - | TRBV4-3 | TGCGCCAGCAGCCAAGACCGGGGGGCCCACGAGCAGTACTTC | CASSQDRGAHEQYF
- | TRBJ2-5 | - | TRBV5-1 | TGCGCCAGCTTGAGGGACGGACAATGGGAGACCCAGTACTTC | CASLRDGQWETQYF
- | TRBJ2-1 | - | TRBV4-1 | TGCGCCAGCAGCCAAGGGAAGATCTCCGGGTCCCTATACAATGAGCAGTTCTTC | CASSQGKISGSLYNEQFF
- | TRBJ1-4 | TRBD1 | TRBV7-9 | TGTGCCAGCAGCTTAGCGGGACAGGAACCGAAACTGTTTTTT | CASSLAGQEPKLFF
- | TRBJ2-1 | - | TRBV29-1 | TGCAGCGTTGTCGGGGGGCCCGTCATGCCCTACAATGAGCAGTTCTTC | CSVVGGPVMPYNEQFF
once | TRBJ2-5 | - | TRBV29-1 | TGCAGCGCTCGAGTGGATGAGCAGTACTTC | CSARVDEQYF
- | TRBJ2-3 | - | TRBV9 | TGTGCCAGCAGCGTAGAGATGGGTCTAGCAGGGACAGATACGCAGTATTTT | CASSVEMGLAGTDTQYF
- | TRBJ2-1 | TRBD1 | TRBV2 | TGTGCCAGCAGTCCGGGACAGGGGAAGAATGAGCAGTTCTTC | CASSPGQGKNEQFF
few | TRBJ2-7 | - | TRBV4-1 | TGCGCCAGCAGCCAAAATGGGGCCTACGAGCAGTACTTC | CASSQNGAYEQYF
- | TRBJ1-3 | - | TRBV27 | TGTGCCAGCAAGATTCAGGGCTCTGGAAACACCATATATTTT | CASKIQGSGNTIYF
few | TRBJ2-7 | TRBD1 | TRBV29-1 | TGCAGCGTTGGACGACGAGGACAGGTGGTAGACGAGCAGTACTTC | CSVGRRGQVVDEQYF
- | TRBJ2-5 | TRBD1 | TRBV7-9 | TGTGCCAGCAGCAGATCGGACAGGGAAGAGACCCAGTACTTC | CASSRSDREETQYF
- | TRBJ2-4 | TRBD2 | TRBV6-2/TRBV6-3 | TGTGCCAGCAGAGATTTCGGACTAGCGGGAGGGGAAGAGCAGTACTTC | CASRDFGLAGGEEQYF
- | TRBJ2-1 | - | TRBV4-3 | TGCGCCAGCAGCCAATTACTAGCACGAACCTACAATGAGCAGTTCTTC | CASSQLLARTYNEQFF
- | TRBJ2-7 | TRBD1 | TRBV10-3 | TGTGCCACCAAACCCGGGACAGGGGGTTCCAACGAGCAGTACTTC | CATKPGTGGSNEQYF